This passage covers 18 T cell receptor beta chains from one sample sequenced in a study of blood T cell repertoires in COVID-19. The method was immunoSEQ multiplex PCR; TCRdb's version includes in-frame clones alone and lacks a portion of them. The table has about 210,000 clones, roughly four fifths seen once. The material sequenced was peripheral blood. The origin of the receptors is a woman aged 45-59 years with active or convalescent COVID-19.

V is TRBV6-6 and J is TRBJ1-2; the match to TRBD1 covers 8 bases. The CDR3 has 14 residues. Trimming removed 6 bases from V and 8 bases from J; junction bases left unmatched: 11. CDR1 is MNHNY, CDR2 SVGAGI, per germline (reference sequence). The CDR3 DNA reads as TGTGCCAGCAGGCTACTACGGACAGGGTCAGGCTACACCTTC. Translated: CASRLLRTGSGYTF.

The V and J genes are TRBV2 and TRBJ2-7, with TRBD1 as a possible D gene (6 bases). With 5 bases removed from V and 6 bases from J, the gap between germline ends came to 20 bases. The CDR3 is 15 residues long. Germline loops: CDR1 SNHLY, CDR2 FYNNEI. The CDR3 DNA sequence: TGTGCCAGCAGTCGCTCGGACAGACCTTGGATCGAGCAGTACGTC. Its protein product is CASSRSDRPWIEQYV.

J is TRBJ1-2 and V is TRBV5-6, with TRBD1 matching over 12 bases. The J segment lost 8 bases and the V segment lost 2 bases, leaving 13 bases of the junction unmatched. Germline V gives CDR1 SGHDT, CDR2 YYEEEE. The CDR3 has 17 amino acids. The CDR3 loop is CASSFGTGGRRLKGYTF. The DNA of the CDR3 is TGTGCCAGCAGCTTTGGGACAGGGGGCCGTCGCCTGAAGGGCTACACCTTC.

The chain has TRBV19 and TRBJ2-1; the match to TRBD2 covers 11 bases. With 1 base clipped from V and 2 bases from J, the junction kept 4 bases outside the gene matches. The germline CDR1 and CDR2 sequences are LNHDA and SQIVND (reference sequence). This CDR3 has 17 residues. DNA of the CDR3: TGTGCCAGTAGTATAGTGTCTAGCGGGGGGCCCTACAATGAGCAGTTCTTC. Translating it yields CASSIVSSGGPYNEQFF.

The chain links TRBV6-5 to TRBJ1-5, with D uncertain. The ends were cut back, 7 bases at V and 2 bases at J, with 6 bases in the middle. Germline V gene sequence: CDR1 MNHEY, CDR2 SVGAGI. This CDR3 spans 12 amino acids. CDR3 in DNA: TGTGCCAGCATCGAGGGCAATCAGCCCCAGCATTTT. This translates into CASIEGNQPQHF.

This sequence joins TRBV18 and TRBJ2-3; D unresolved. Trimming left V 1 base short and J 6 bases short, with 8 bases between. The CDR3 is made up of 13 amino acids. Per germline, CDR1 KGHSH and CDR2 LQKENI. The CDR3: CASSPLASDTQYF. CDR3 in DNA: TGTGCCAGCTCACCACTAGCATCGGATACGCAGTATTTT.

The chain joins TRBV28 to TRBJ1-5, with D unclear. V was clipped by 2 bases and J by 6 bases, with 17 bases between them. The CDR3 is 16 amino acids. The germline V gene has CDR1 MDHEN and CDR2 SYDVKM. CDR3 in amino acids: CASSLGGGKGIQPQHF. CDR3 bases: TGTGCCAGCAGTTTAGGTGGAGGGAAGGGTATTCAGCCCCAGCATTTT.

The genes are TRBV5-6 and TRBJ2-3, with D possibly matching TRBD1 (5 bases). CDR1 and CDR2 (germline): SGHDT, YYEEEE. The CDR3 runs to 13 residues. Trimming took off 4 bases at V and 8 bases at J, with 14 bases between the two ends. In DNA, the CDR3 is TGTGCCAGCAGCCCTCCAGGGCTGGGTACGCAGTATTTT. This encodes CASSPPGLGTQYF.

In this sample, this clone turned up a few times. V gene TRBV28 combines with J gene TRBJ1-2; tentative D call: TRBD1 (5 bases). Germline V lookup: CDR1 MDHEN, CDR2 SYDVKM. The CDR3 consists of 16 residues. V lost 7 bases and J lost 2, with 20 bases in between. The CDR3 here is CASTPERGTLNYGYTF. CDR3 in DNA: TGTGCCAGCACCCCGGAAAGGGGAACCCTCAACTATGGCTACACCTTC.

The chain couples TRBV28 to TRBJ1-1; 7 positions agree with TRBD1. This CDR3 has 13 residues. Trimming at V came to 4 bases and at J to 1 base, leaving 0 bases not matched to a gene. Germline V gene lookup returns CDR1 MDHEN and CDR2 SYDVKM. CDR3 in DNA: TGTGCCAGCAGTTACAGGGGGAACACTGAAGCTTTCTTT. Amino acids: CASSYRGNTEAFF.

DNA for the CDR3: TGTGCCACCAGTGATTTCGGCGGACAGGGGGACGACACCATATATTTT. This translates into CATSDFGGQGDDTIYF. The V call is TRBV24-1, the J call TRBJ1-3, with TRBD1 identical over 10 bases. The CDR3 runs to 16 residues. Germline V gene sequence: CDR1 KGHDR, CDR2 SFDVKD. J was trimmed by 8 bases and V by 1 base; bases with no gene match: 7.

In DNA, the CDR3 is TGTGCCACCAGACGTGGGGACAGGAATGGAAACACCATATATTTT. It codes for CATRRGDRNGNTIYF. The gene calls are TRBV24-1 and TRBJ1-3, with TRBD1 matching 8 bases. Germline assignment: CDR1 KGHDR and CDR2 SFDVKD. The CDR3 runs to 15 residues. V lost 7 bases and J lost 3; bases outside the gene matches: 7.

This clone is a singleton in its sample. The chain links TRBV6-5 to TRBJ1-3; 7 bases align to TRBD1. J was trimmed by 0 bases and V by 5 bases; bases with no gene match: 4. Germline loops: CDR1 MNHEY, CDR2 SVGAGI. The CDR3 covers 15 residues. The CDR3 sequence is CASSRDSNSGNTIYF. CDR3 DNA sequence: TGTGCCAGCAGTCGGGACAGCAACTCTGGAAACACCATATATTTT.

This chain uses TRBV12-3 or TRBV12-4 with TRBJ1-2; no reliable D call. The CDR3 covers 13 residues. V shed 10 bases and J shed 0 bases, with 12 bases lying between them. CDR3 nucleotide sequence: TGTGCCACTTCCGCGGCAACTAACTATGGCTACACCTTC. Protein: CATSAATNYGYTF.

The genes are TRBV5-4 and TRBJ1-3; a possible D gene is TRBD1 (6 bases). The CDR3 has 14 residues. V lost 4 bases and J lost 4, with 12 bases in between. Germline CDR1 is SGHNT and CDR2 is YYREEE (reference sequence). The CDR3 here is CASSTQGSGNTIYF. Here the CDR3 DNA reads TGTGCCAGCAGCACACAGGGAAGCGGAAACACCATATATTTT.

The chain is built from TRBV28 and TRBJ1-3, with 8 bases aligning to TRBD1. With 3 bases clipped from V and 4 bases from J, the junction kept 5 bases outside the gene matches. Germline V gene sequence: CDR1 MDHEN, CDR2 SYDVKM. CDR3 length equals 15 residues. CDR3 coding DNA: TGTGCCAGCAGTTTCAGGGGGCTAGGAGGAAACACCATATATTTT. Residues: CASSFRGLGGNTIYF.

This clone appeared a single time. The chain has TRBV30 and TRBJ2-5, with 9 positions matching TRBD2. Germline CDR1 and CDR2: GTSNPN and SVGIG (reference sequence). J gave up 2 bases and V 1 base, and 5 bases lay outside the gene matches. The CDR3 covers 15 residues. CDR3 bases: TGTGCCTGGAGTGGACTAGCGGAATTGCAAGAGACCCAGTACTTC. It translates to CAWSGLAELQETQYF. Full variable domain (outside the CDR3, taken from reference TRBV30 and TRBJ2-5): SQTIHQWPATLVQPVGSPLSLECTVEGTSNPNLYWYRQAAGRGLQLLFYSVGIGQISSEVPQNLSASRPQDRQFILSSKKLLLSDSGFYLCAWSGLAELQETQYFGPGTRLLVL.

The chain recombines TRBV9 with TRBJ1-2; no firm D call. Per germline, CDR1 SGDLS and CDR2 YYNGEE. The CDR3 spans 14 residues. The ends were cut back, 0 bases at V and 4 bases at J, with 10 bases in the middle. This CDR3 reads CASSVAREAYGYTF. The DNA of the CDR3 is TGTGCCAGCAGCGTAGCAAGGGAGGCCTATGGCTACACCTTC.